The present entry profiles one T cell receptor beta chain with its context. These data originate in a study of T cell repertoires in cytomegalovirus infection. The CDR3 covers 16 residues. The V gene end was trimmed by 0 bases and the J gene end by 3 bases; junction bases not matched to a gene: 6. Per the germline V gene, CDR1 is MNHEY and CDR2 is SVGEGT. One entry per CDR3 protein results from TCRdb running MiXCR on the reads. The profile shows 630,000 or so distinct CDR3 sequences, 20% to 25% of them singletons. Material for sequencing was CD8+ T cells from PBMCs. The TCR was taken from a human donor in good health (CMV status not recorded). Some clones in this sample may be carry-over from other donors' samples. The V call is TRBV6-2 or TRBV6-3, the J call TRBJ1-1, with 8 bases identical to TRBD1. The chain's CDR3 is CASSYSAGGAYTEAFF. In DNA, the CDR3 is TGTGCCAGCAGTTACTCGGCAGGGGGCGCGTACACTGAAGCTTTCTTT.